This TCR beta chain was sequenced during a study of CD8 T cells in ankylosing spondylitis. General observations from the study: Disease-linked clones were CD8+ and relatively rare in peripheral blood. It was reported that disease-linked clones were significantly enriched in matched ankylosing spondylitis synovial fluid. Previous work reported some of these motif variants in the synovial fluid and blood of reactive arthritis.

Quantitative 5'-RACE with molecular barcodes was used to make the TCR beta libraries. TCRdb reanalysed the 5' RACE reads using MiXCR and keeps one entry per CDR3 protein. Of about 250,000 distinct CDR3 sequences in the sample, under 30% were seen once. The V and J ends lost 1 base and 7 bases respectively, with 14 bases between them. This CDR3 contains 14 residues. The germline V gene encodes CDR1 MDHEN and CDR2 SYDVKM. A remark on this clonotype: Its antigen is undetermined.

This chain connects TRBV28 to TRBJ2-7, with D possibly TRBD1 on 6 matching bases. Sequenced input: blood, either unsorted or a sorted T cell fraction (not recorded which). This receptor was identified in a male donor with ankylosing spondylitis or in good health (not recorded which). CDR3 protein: CASSLSNREFEQYF. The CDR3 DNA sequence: TGTGCCAGCAGTTTATCTAACAGGGAATTTGAGCAGTACTTC.